What follows is one TCR beta chain and its context. These data are taken from a study of blood T cell repertoires in COVID-19. Study background: Some COVID-19 samples were acute and others convalescent; all came from the United States, Italy and Spain. T cells, B-cell-depleted T cells, or PBMCs supplied cDNA or gDNA.

J gave up 2 bases and V 0 bases, and 1 base lay outside the gene matches. Germline-derived CDR1 and CDR2 are SGDLS and YYNGEE. The CDR3 consists of 15 residues. Per the study methods: From reference gene primer amplification, estimates of nucleated cell counts were derived. Measured with immunoSEQ multiplex PCR; TCRdb has only the in-frame clones, and not every one. The D gene and trimming were derived from the DNA, and the V and J assignments and clone size from that table. The sample holds about 26,000 clones, roughly 90% seen once. The chain recombines TRBV9 with TRBJ2-1; 8 bases are shared with TRBD2. Sequencing input: peripheral blood. This TCR derives from a man between 70 and 80 years old with acute or convalescent COVID-19. This chain's CDR3 is CASSVELAAYNEQFF. Here the CDR3 DNA reads TGTGCCAGCAGCGTAGAACTAGCGGCCTACAATGAGCAGTTCTTC.